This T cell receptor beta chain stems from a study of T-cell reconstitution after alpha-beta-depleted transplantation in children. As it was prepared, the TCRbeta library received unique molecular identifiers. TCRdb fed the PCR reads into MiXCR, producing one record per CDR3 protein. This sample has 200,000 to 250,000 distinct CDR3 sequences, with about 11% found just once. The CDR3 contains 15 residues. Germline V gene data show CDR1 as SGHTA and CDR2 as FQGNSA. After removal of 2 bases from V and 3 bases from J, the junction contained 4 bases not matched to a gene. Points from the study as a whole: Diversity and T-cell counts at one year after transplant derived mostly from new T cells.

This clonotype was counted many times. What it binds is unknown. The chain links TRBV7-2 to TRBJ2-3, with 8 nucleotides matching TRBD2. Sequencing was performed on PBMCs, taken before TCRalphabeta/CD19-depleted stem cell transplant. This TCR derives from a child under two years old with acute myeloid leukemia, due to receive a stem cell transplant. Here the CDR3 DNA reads TGTGCCAGCAGCTTAACGGGACTAGTGACAGATACGCAGTATTTT. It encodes CASSLTGLVTDTQYF.